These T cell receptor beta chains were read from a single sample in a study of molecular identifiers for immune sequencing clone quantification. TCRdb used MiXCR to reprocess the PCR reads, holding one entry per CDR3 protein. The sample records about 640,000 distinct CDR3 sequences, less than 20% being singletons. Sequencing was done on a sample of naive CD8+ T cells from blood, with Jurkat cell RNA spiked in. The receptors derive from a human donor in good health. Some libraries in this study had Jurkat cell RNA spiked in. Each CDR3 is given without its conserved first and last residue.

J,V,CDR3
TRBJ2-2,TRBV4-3,ASSQDVLGELF
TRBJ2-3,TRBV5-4,ASPGREGTQY
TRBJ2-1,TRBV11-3,ASSLGGPLPHEQF
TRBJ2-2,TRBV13,ASSWPAGELF
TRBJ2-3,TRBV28,ASSRLAGGMDTQY
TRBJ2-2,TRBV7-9,ASSLLIGLDGELF
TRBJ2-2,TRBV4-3,ASSQDLSGAGELF
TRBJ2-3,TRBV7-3,ASSFSAGASTDTQY
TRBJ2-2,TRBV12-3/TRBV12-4,ASSITNTGELF
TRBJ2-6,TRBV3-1,ASSQDGTGYFISGANVLT
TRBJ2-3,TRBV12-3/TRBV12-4,ASSGGNTDTQY
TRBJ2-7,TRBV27,ASSPQAQVFYEQY
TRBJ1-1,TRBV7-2,ASSLVRRTEAF
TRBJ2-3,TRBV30,AWSLGLAGLTDTQY
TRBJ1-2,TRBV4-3,ASSQDTRTNYGYT
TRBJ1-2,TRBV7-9,ASSPPFFPADGYT
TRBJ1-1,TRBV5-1,ASRHGTDSIMNTEAF
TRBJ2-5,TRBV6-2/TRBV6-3,ASSYNSQETQY
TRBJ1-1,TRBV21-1,ASSKDRGKGMNTEAF
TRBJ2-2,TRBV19,ASTPGGGELF
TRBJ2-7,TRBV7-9,ASTTGVEQY
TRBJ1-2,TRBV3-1,ASSQVQGIGYGYT
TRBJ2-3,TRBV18,ASCTTGEIFGNTQY
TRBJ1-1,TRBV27,ASSLSGFTEAF
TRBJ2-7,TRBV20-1,SARASLGAYEQY
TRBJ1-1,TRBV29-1,SVISGDGEAF
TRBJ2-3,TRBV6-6,ASSLLTDTQY
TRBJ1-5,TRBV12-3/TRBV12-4,ASSLRTDNQPQH
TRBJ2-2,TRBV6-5,ASNRANTGELF
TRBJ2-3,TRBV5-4,ASTLWGDWTGADTQY
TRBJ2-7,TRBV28,ASSPRVGGSYEQY
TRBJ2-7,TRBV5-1,ASSLGDSSYEQY
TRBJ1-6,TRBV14,ASSPSGAERPPLH
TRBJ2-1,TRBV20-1,SAIKAGGPQVNEQF
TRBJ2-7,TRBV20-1,SARDIEKIYEQY
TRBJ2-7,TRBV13,ASSLGQLITYEQY
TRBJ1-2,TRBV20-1,SAAPRADYGYT
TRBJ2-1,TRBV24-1,ATSAPTSGRAGEQF
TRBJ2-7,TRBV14,ASSRGRAYEQY
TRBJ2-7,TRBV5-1,ASSLWWGSYEQY
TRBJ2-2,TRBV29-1,SVEEGTGELF
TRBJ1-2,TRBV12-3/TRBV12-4,ASSETGAYGYT
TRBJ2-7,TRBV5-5,ASSLWVPYEQY
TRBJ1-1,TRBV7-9,AGSLTGVDTEAF
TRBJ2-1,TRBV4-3,ASSQDWRSVGNEQF
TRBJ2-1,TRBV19,ASSIISGTPNEQF
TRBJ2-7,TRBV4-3,ASSQGMGTTYEQY
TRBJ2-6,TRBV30,AQLAVVSTVLSGANVLT
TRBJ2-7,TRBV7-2,ASSSVPLREQY